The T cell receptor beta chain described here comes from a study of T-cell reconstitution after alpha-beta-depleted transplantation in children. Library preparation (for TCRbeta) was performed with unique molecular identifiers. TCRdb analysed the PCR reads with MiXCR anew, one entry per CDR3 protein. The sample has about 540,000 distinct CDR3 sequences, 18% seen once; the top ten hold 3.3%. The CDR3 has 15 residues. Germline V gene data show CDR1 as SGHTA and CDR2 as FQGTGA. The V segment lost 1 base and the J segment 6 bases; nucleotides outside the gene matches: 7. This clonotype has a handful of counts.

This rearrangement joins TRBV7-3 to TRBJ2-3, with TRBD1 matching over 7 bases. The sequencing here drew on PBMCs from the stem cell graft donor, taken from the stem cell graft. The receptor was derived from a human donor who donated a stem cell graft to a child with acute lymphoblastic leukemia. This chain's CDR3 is CASSLKGGGTDTQYF. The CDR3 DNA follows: TGTGCCAGCAGCTTAAAAGGGGGCGGAACGGATACGCAGTATTTT.